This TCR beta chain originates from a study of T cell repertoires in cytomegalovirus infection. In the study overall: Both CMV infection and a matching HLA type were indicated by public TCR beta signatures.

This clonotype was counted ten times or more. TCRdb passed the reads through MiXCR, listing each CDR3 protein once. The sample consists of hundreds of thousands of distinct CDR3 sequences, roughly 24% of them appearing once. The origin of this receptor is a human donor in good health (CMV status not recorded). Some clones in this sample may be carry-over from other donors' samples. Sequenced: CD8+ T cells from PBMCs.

The CDR3 bases are TGTGCCAGCAGCCCTGGTGGGACAGGCCTGCTGTACTCTGGGGCCAACGTCCTGACTTTC. It codes for CASSPGGTGLLYSGANVLTF. The rearrangement links TRBV5-6 to TRBJ2-6, with TRBD1 identical over 8 bases. With 4 bases clipped from V and 0 bases from J, the junction kept 15 bases outside the gene matches. This CDR3 comprises 20 residues. Germline CDR1 is SGHDT and CDR2 is YYEEEE.